Listed here is a single T cell receptor (beta chain). Its antigen is undetermined. No neoadjuvant therapy was given to the selected pancreatic ductal adenocarcinoma patients before their surgery. Here immunoSEQ multiplex PCR was the method, and the copy in TCRdb shows in-frame clones only, minus some. The table shows about 5,400 clones, with about 70% occurring only once. The sample originates from a study of T cells in pancreatic ductal adenocarcinoma. General study findings and limits: Mean clonality was about 0.11 in tumors and about 0.07 in blood, not significantly different.

Sequences were obtained from pancreatic tumor tissue. The source is a human donor with pancreatic ductal adenocarcinoma.

The CDR3: CASSQTGQSYNEQFF. The CDR3 DNA sequence: TGCGCCAGCAGCCAAACGGGACAGAGCTACAATGAGCAGTTCTTC. This chain uses TRBV4-1 with TRBJ2-1; 7 bases agree with TRBD1. The ends lost 2 bases at V and 3 bases at J; junction bases unmatched: 4. CDR1 MGHRA and CDR2 YSYEKL come from the germline V gene. The CDR3 loop spans 15 amino acids.